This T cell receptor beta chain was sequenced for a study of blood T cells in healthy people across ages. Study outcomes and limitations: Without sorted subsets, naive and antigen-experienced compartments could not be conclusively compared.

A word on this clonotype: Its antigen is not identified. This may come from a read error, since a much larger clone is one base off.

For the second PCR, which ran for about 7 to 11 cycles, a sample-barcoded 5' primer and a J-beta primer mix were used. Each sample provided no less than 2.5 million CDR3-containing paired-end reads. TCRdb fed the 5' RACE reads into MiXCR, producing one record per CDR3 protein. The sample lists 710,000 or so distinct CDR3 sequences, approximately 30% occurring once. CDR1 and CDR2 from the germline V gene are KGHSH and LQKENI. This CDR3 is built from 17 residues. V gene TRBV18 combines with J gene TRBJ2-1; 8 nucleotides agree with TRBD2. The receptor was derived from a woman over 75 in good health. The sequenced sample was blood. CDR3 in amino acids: CAGSPVSGISSYNEQFF. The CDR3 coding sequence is TGTGCCGGCTCACCAGTTAGCGGGATTAGCTCCTACAATGAGCAGTTCTTC.